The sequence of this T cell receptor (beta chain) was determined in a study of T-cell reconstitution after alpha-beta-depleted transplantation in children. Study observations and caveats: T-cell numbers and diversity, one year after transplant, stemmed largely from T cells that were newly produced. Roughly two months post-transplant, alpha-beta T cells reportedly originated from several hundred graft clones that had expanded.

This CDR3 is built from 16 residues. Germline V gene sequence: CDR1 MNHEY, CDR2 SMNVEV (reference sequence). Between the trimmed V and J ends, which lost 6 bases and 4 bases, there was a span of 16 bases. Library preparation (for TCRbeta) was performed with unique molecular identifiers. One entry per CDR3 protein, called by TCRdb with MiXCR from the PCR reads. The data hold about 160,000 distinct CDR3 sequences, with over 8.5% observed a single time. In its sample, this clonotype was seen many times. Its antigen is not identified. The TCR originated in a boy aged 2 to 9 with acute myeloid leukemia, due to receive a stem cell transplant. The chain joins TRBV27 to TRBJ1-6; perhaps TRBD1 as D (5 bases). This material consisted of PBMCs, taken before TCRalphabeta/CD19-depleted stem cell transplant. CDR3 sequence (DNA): TGTGCCAGCAGGGGGGGACGTAGAGGATATAATTCACCCCTCCACTTT. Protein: CASRGGRRGYNSPLHF.